This TCR beta chain was sequenced during a study of shared clonotypes between healthy human individuals. Broader study findings: Some clonotypes were shared by all four sorted-subset donors, while others were not shared. The non-shared ones had lower generation probabilities than the shared ones.

Concerning this clone: Its matching antigen is unknown.

Sequencing used immunoSEQ multiplex PCR; TCRdb keeps in-frame clones, though not all of them. The sample has 950,000 to 1,100,000 clones, around four fifths seen once; the top ten hold about 1.4%. The sample comprised memory CD4+ T cells sorted from blood. Subset of the sample: CD45RA-negative fraction. The sequence was collected from a man aged 18 to 30 in good health.

CDR3 amino acids: CASSYNRGDNQPQHF. In DNA form, the CDR3 reads TGTGCCAGCAGCTATAACAGGGGGGACAATCAGCCCCAGCATTTT. This chain uses TRBV6-1 with TRBJ1-5; the match to TRBD1 covers 8 bases. Germline V CDR1 and CDR2: MNHNS, SASEGT. CDR3 length: 15 amino acids. V lost 6 bases to trimming and J lost 3 bases; unmatched junction nucleotides: 7.